Listed here are 20 T cell receptor beta chains from one sample, sequenced in a study of blood T cell repertoires in COVID-19. The repertoire was sequenced with immunoSEQ multiplex PCR; TCRdb's copy has only in-frame clones and lacks some. The sample includes approximately 180,000 clones, approximately 80% of them seen just once. The sample taken for sequencing was PBMCs or T cells enriched from blood (not recorded which). All receptors derive from a woman aged 45 to 65 who had recovered from COVID-19.

The V and J genes are TRBV19 and TRBJ1-4; D is uncertain. Germline lookup yields CDR1 LNHDA and CDR2 SQIVND (reference sequence). This CDR3 has 15 residues. The V end lost 4 bases, the J end lost 8 bases, and 17 bases lay between the germline ends. CDR3 bases: TGTGCCAGTAGTAATACGCGGACTGGTGGCGAAAAACTGTTTTTT. It specifies CASSNTRTGGEKLFF. Variable domain in full (rest from reference TRBV19 and TRBJ1-4): DGGITQSPKYLFRKEGQNVTLSCEQNLNHDAMYWYRQDPGQGLRLIYYSQIVNDFQKGDIAEGYSVSREKKESFPLTVTSAQKNPTAFYLCASSNTRTGGEKLFFGSGTQLSVL.

The rearrangement joins TRBV7-8 to TRBJ2-7, with a weak D call TRBD1 (5 bases). Germline V gene lookup returns CDR1 SGHVS and CDR2 FQNEAQ. The V and J ends lost 2 bases and 6 bases respectively, with 14 bases between them. The CDR3 spans 14 residues. In DNA, the CDR3 is TGTGCCAGCAGCTTATTGCCCCAGGGTGGCGAGCAGTACTTC. Its translation: CASSLLPQGGEQYF.

The rearrangement links TRBV7-9 to TRBJ1-1; the D gene is possibly TRBD1 (5 bases). V was trimmed by 7 bases and J by 1 base, leaving 13 bases between them. The CDR3 is made up of 14 amino acids. Germline lookup yields CDR1 SEHNR and CDR2 FQNEAQ (reference sequence). This CDR3 is CASTLDTSNTEAFF. CDR3 DNA sequence: TGTGCCAGCACCCTGGACACGTCGAACACTGAAGCTTTCTTT.

The rearrangement links TRBV19 to TRBJ1-4; 8 bases are a match to TRBD1. The CDR3 runs to 16 residues. V lost 8 bases and J lost 2; bases outside the gene matches: 10. Germline V lookup: CDR1 LNHDA, CDR2 SQIVND (reference sequence). The CDR3 loop is CASQGAQVRTNEKLFF. In DNA, the CDR3 is TGTGCCAGTCAGGGGGCACAGGTGAGGACTAATGAAAAACTGTTTTTT. The full variable domain, rest sourced from reference TRBV19 and TRBJ1-4, is DGGITQSPKYLFRKEGQNVTLSCEQNLNHDAMYWYRQDPGQGLRLIYYSQIVNDFQKGDIAEGYSVSREKKESFPLTVTSAQKNPTAFYLCASQGAQVRTNEKLFFGSGTQLSVL.

The chain is built from TRBV7-9 and TRBJ1-2; D is unresolved. CDR3 length: 12 residues. From germline, CDR1 is SEHNR and CDR2 FQNEAQ (reference sequence). Trimming took 1 base from V and 5 from J, leaving 5 bases between them. Here the CDR3 DNA reads TGTGCCAGCAGCTTAGACAGTTATGGCTACACCTTC. Translating it yields CASSLDSYGYTF. The full variable domain, in which reference TRBV7-9 and TRBJ1-2 provide the parts outside the CDR3, is DTGVSQNPRHKITKRGQNVTFRCDPISEHNRLYWYRQTLGQGPEFLTYFQNEAQLEKSRLLSDRFSAERPKGSFSTLEIQRTEQGDSAMYLCASSLDSYGYTFGSGTRLTVV.

This clone occurred a few times. The chain couples TRBV6-5 to TRBJ2-7; 9 bases align to TRBD2. J lost 0 bases, V lost 4 bases, and 7 bases had no gene match. CDR1 is MNHEY, CDR2 SVGAGI, per germline. CDR3 size: 16 residues. The CDR3 DNA follows: TGTGCCAGCAGTTCGGTTTCGCGGGAGGGCTCCTACGAGCAGTACTTC. It yields the protein CASSSVSREGSYEQYF.

V and J are TRBV10-3 and TRBJ1-1; D might be TRBD1 (6 bases). This CDR3 region has 15 residues. Germline CDR1 is ENHRY and CDR2 is SYGVKD. The V and J ends lost 5 bases and 1 base respectively, with 14 bases between them. CDR3 coding DNA: TGTGCCATCAGTTCAGGGGAGATCGCGAACACTGAAGCTTTCTTT. Its protein is CAISSGEIANTEAFF.

The CDR3 coding sequence is TGTGCCAGCAGCCCCTGGGGTAGCGGCCTTTACGAGCAGTACTTC. It specifies CASSPWGSGLYEQYF. This chain joins TRBV7-3 and TRBJ2-7, with D possibly TRBD2 on 6 matching bases. V was clipped by 5 bases and J by 4 bases, with 18 bases between them. This CDR3 is built from 15 residues. Looked up from germline, CDR1 is SGHTA and CDR2 is FQGTGA.

The chain combines TRBV5-1 with TRBJ1-6, with D hard to call. This CDR3 spans 15 amino acids. Deletions cut 6 bases from V and 7 bases from J, with 17 bases between. Germline values: CDR1 SGHRS, CDR2 YFSETQ. The CDR3 DNA is TGCGCCAGCAATCCGGAAGGAGCCAAAAATTCACCCCTCCACTTT. This encodes CASNPEGAKNSPLHF.

CDR3: CASRSSGKSDTQYF. CDR3 nucleotides: TGCGCCAGCAGATCATCGGGGAAGTCGGATACGCAGTATTTT. The rearrangement uses TRBV5-1 and TRBJ2-3; tentatively, D is TRBD2 (5 bases). The V and J ends lost 5 bases and 6 bases respectively, with 16 bases between them. Germline loops: CDR1 SGHRS, CDR2 YFSETQ. The CDR3 covers 14 residues.

The chain's CDR3 is CASSFLYSNQPQHF. The CDR3 DNA reads as TGTGCCAGCAGTTTTCTCTATAGCAATCAGCCCCAGCATTTT. V and J are TRBV28 and TRBJ1-5; the D is unclear. Trimming stripped 3 bases from V and 0 bases from J, with 6 bases between. CDR1 is MDHEN and CDR2 is SYDVKM in the germline V gene. The CDR3 consists of 14 residues.

This clone was detected only a few times. The same CDR3 arises from other DNA sequences in this sample as well. The V call is TRBV29-1, the J call TRBJ2-1; a weak D match, TRBD2 (6 bases). The V gene lost 7 bases and the J gene lost 0 bases, with 10 bases spanning the gap. Germline CDR1 reads SQVTM; CDR2 reads ANQGSEA. The length of the CDR3 is 13 residues. The CDR3 protein is CSGGGFSYNEQFF. The CDR3 DNA is TGCAGCGGAGGAGGGTTCTCCTACAATGAGCAGTTCTTC.

The rearrangement uses TRBV6-5 and TRBJ2-7; 10 positions agree with TRBD2. CDR1 is MNHEY, CDR2 SVGAGI, per germline. The CDR3 is 14 amino acids. Trimming took 8 bases from V and 1 from J; bases not matched to a gene: 5. This CDR3 is CASQRTSGSYEQYF. The CDR3 DNA is TGTGCCAGCCAACGGACTAGCGGTTCCTACGAGCAGTACTTC.

This chain joins TRBV7-2 and TRBJ2-2; 11 nucleotides line up with TRBD2. The germline V gene encodes CDR1 SGHTA and CDR2 FQGNSA. The CDR3 has 18 residues. V trimming: 3 bases; J trimming: 4 bases; junction bases outside the gene matches: 10. The DNA for the CDR3 is TGTGCCAGCAGCTTTTTACTAGCGGGAGCCACGCTCACCGGGGAGCTGTTTTTT. Residues: CASSFLLAGATLTGELFF.

J is TRBJ1-2 and V is TRBV28; D call uncertain. This CDR3 has 13 amino acids. Trimming pared 9 bases from V and 4 bases from J, leaving 15 bases between. Germline V lookup: CDR1 MDHEN, CDR2 SYDVKM. The CDR3 region has the DNA TGTGCCAGTTTACAGAGAAATCTCTATGGCTACACCTTC. It is translated as CASLQRNLYGYTF.

This sequence joins TRBV19 and TRBJ2-2; possibly TRBD2 for D (5 bases). V lost 3 bases, J lost 2 bases, and 19 bases lay in between. The CDR3 runs to 18 residues. CDR1 is LNHDA, CDR2 SQIVND, per germline (reference sequence). The CDR3 DNA is TGTGCCAGTAGTATCAAGGGTAGAGGGTTAGATAACACCGGGGAGCTGTTTTTT. Translation gives CASSIKGRGLDNTGELFF.

This chain connects TRBV5-1 to TRBJ2-1, with D possibly TRBD2 on 5 matching bases. Trimming removed 4 bases at V and 8 bases at J, with 10 bases between. This CDR3 spans 12 amino acids. Germline V gene sequence: CDR1 SGHRS, CDR2 YFSETQ. CDR3 DNA sequence: TGCGCCAGCAGCCCGACGGAGGATGAGCAGTTCTTC. Protein product: CASSPTEDEQFF.

The chain is built from TRBV2 and TRBJ2-3; D possibly corresponds to TRBD2 (5 bases). CDR1 is SNHLY, CDR2 FYNNEI, per germline. The CDR3 has 10 residues. V was trimmed by 11 bases and J by 8 bases, leaving 11 bases between them. The CDR3 region is CAAGEGTQYF. In DNA form, the CDR3 reads TGTGCCGCCGGGGAAGGTACGCAGTATTTT.

This clone was seen only a few times. The J gene is TRBJ1-1, the V gene TRBV7-9; 9 bases match TRBD1. The junction had 6 bases not matched to a gene; V was cut back by 5 bases and J by 5 bases. CDR1 and CDR2 from the germline V gene are SEHNR and FQNEAQ (reference sequence). The CDR3 runs to 14 residues. CDR3 amino acids: CASSPQGARTEAFF. CDR3 sequence (DNA): TGTGCCAGCAGCCCACAGGGGGCCAGAACTGAAGCTTTCTTT. Based on the CDR3 plus reference TRBV7-9 and TRBJ1-1, the full variable domain is DTGVSQNPRHKITKRGQNVTFRCDPISEHNRLYWYRQTLGQGPEFLTYFQNEAQLEKSRLLSDRFSAERPKGSFSTLEIQRTEQGDSAMYLCASSPQGARTEAFFGQGTRLTVV.

J is TRBJ1-6 and V is TRBV6-5; perhaps TRBD1 as D (6 bases). V was shortened by 4 bases and J by 14 bases, with 18 bases between the two germline ends. CDR1 is MNHEY, CDR2 SVGAGI, per germline. The CDR3 has 14 residues. This chain's CDR3 is CASSSPTRGLTLHF. For the CDR3, the DNA is TGTGCCAGCAGTTCCCCAACCAGGGGTCTAACCCTCCACTTT.